Following are 14 T cell receptor beta chains from one sample sequenced in a study of T cells in Graves' hyperthyroidism and ophthalmopathy. Authors of the study amplified TCR beta CDR3 regions from RNA transcripts. HTBI primers were employed in a first-round RT-PCR of the TCR CDR3. TCRdb re-derived calls from the multiplex PCR reads in MiXCR, one entry per CDR3 protein. The sample yields almost 600,000 distinct CDR3 sequences, around 14% seen once. Sequences were obtained from blood. These receptor sequences come from a woman aged 25 to 39 with Graves' hyperthyroidism that later progressed to Graves' ophthalmopathy.

This clonotype has more than one count but fewer than ten. The chain uses TRBV6-1 and TRBJ2-3, with 13 bases that match TRBD2. The CDR3 loop spans 15 amino acids. Germline V CDR1 and CDR2: MNHNS, SASEGT. Trimming at V came to 6 bases and at J to 6 bases, leaving 6 bases not matched to a gene. CDR3 sequence reads: CASSRTSGRRDTQYF. For the CDR3, the DNA is TGTGCCAGCAGCCGGACTAGCGGGAGACGGGATACGCAGTATTTT.

This clonotype has a handful of counts. One base away lies a much larger clone, so this may be a sequencing read error. V usage is TRBV24-1 and J usage is TRBJ1-5; D unresolved. The CDR3 runs to 12 residues. From germline, CDR1 is KGHDR and CDR2 SFDVKD. CDR3 amino acids: CAASNSNQPQHF. CDR3 nucleotides: TGTGCCGCCAGCAATAGCAATCAGCCCCAGCATTTT.

The chain carries TRBV3-1 and TRBJ1-6; the D is unclear. The ends were cut back, 4 bases at V and 4 bases at J, with 11 bases in the middle. Germline V lookup: CDR1 LGHDT, CDR2 YNNKEL (reference sequence). This CDR3 has 15 amino acids. CDR3 in amino acids: CASSLLTDYNSPLHF. The CDR3 coding sequence is TGTGCCAGCAGCCTTCTGACGGATTATAATTCACCCCTCCACTTT.

This clonotype was counted once. A single base separates this from a much larger clone, so it may be a read error. The CDR3 sequence is CASRPAQRTASTDTQYF. The CDR3, as DNA: TGTGCCAGCAGGCCCGCTCAGCGGACAGCTAGCACAGATACGCAGTATTTT. The chain links TRBV28 to TRBJ2-3; tentative D call: TRBD1 (6 bases). The V and J ends lost 6 bases and 0 bases respectively, with 19 bases between them. The germline CDR1 and CDR2 sequences are MDHEN and SYDVKM. The CDR3 is 17 residues long.

This clonotype was counted many times. The V and J genes are TRBV20-1 and TRBJ2-1; perhaps TRBD2 as D (6 bases). Trimming removed 0 bases at V and 3 bases at J, with 15 bases between. The CDR3 extends over 16 amino acids. Germline V CDR1 and CDR2: DFQATT, SNEGSKA (reference sequence). The CDR3: CSAREGLARNYNEQFF. The CDR3 nucleotides read TGCAGTGCTAGAGAGGGACTGGCGCGGAACTACAATGAGCAGTTCTTC.

This clonotype was seen ten or more times. CDR3 in amino acids: CASSTRGNSNQPQHF. DNA for the CDR3: TGTGCCAGCAGTACAAGGGGTAATAGCAATCAGCCCCAGCATTTT. The gene calls are TRBV12-3 or TRBV12-4 and TRBJ1-5, with D possibly being TRBD1 (5 bases). The germline V and J ends were trimmed by 5 bases and 0 bases, with 11 bases remaining between them. CDR3 size: 15 residues.

There are many counts of this clonotype. V is TRBV19 and J is TRBJ1-6, with a possible D match to TRBD1 (5 bases). CDR1 LNHDA and CDR2 SQIVND come from the germline V gene (reference sequence). The CDR3 is 15 residues long. V lost 5 bases and J 13 bases, leaving 21 bases between the germline ends. The CDR3 DNA sequence: TGTGCCAGTAGTGGGGCCGGGACTCCTCTTGGCCCCCTCCACTTT. Protein sequence: CASSGAGTPLGPLHF.

J is TRBJ2-1 and V is TRBV6-2 or TRBV6-3; either TRBD1 or TRBD2 may supply D (5 bases each). Germline CDR1 and CDR2: MNHEY and SVGEGT. The CDR3 is made up of 15 amino acids. V lost 6 bases, J lost 5 bases, and 17 bases lay in between. This CDR3 reads CASSPFRDGNNEQFF. As DNA, the CDR3 is TGTGCCAGCAGCCCCTTCCGGGACGGTAACAATGAGCAGTTCTTC.

In regard to this clonotype: This sequence may be a read error, since a much larger clone differs from it by one base. The V and J genes are TRBV3-1 and TRBJ1-2; 7 nucleotides line up with TRBD1. CDR1 is LGHDT and CDR2 is YNNKEL in the germline V gene (reference sequence). The CDR3 extends over 15 amino acids. The CDR3 spells CASSPSGDSPYGFTF. In nucleotides, the CDR3 is TGTGCCAGCAGCCCGTCGGGGGACAGCCCTTATGGCTTCACCTTC.

This clonotype was counted ten times or more. The DNA for the CDR3 is TGTGCCAGCAGCGTAGGGGACACCAACTCCTACGAGCAGTACTTC. Protein product: CASSVGDTNSYEQYF. This chain joins TRBV9 and TRBJ2-7, with D perhaps TRBD1 (6 bases). Trimming removed 0 bases from V and 0 bases from J, with 10 bases in between. This CDR3 region has 15 residues. CDR1 SGDLS and CDR2 YYNGEE come from the germline V gene.

At least ten counts were recorded for this clonotype. The CDR3 reads CASSPGTYEQYF. The CDR3 DNA follows: TGTGCCAGCAGTCCCGGGACCTACGAGCAGTACTTC. J is TRBJ2-7 and V is TRBV12-3 or TRBV12-4; D might be TRBD2 (5 bases). V was pared by 5 bases and J by 2 bases, with 7 bases between. This CDR3 is 12 amino acids long.

This clonotype has more than one count but fewer than ten. The chain carries TRBV6-1 and TRBJ2-4, with D possibly being TRBD1 (6 bases). V was cut by 6 bases and J by 0 bases, with 15 bases left in between. The CDR3 contains 16 residues. Germline CDR1 reads MNHNS; CDR2 reads SASEGT. Here the CDR3 DNA reads TGTGCCAGCAGACCAGGACAGCAGATAGCCAAAAACATTCAGTACTTC. Protein: CASRPGQQIAKNIQYF.

This clonotype was found many times. The CDR3 DNA sequence: TGTGCCGCCGGGGGAAGCGGGGCCCAAGAGACCCAGTACTTC. Translating it yields CAAGGSGAQETQYF. The gene calls are TRBV6-1 and TRBJ2-5, with TRBD2 matching 7 bases. After removal of 11 bases from V and 1 base from J, the junction contained 10 bases not matched to a gene. The germline CDR1 and CDR2 sequences are MNHNS and SASEGT. This CDR3 has 14 amino acids.

This clonotype was recorded at least ten times. V is TRBV7-9 and J is TRBJ2-1; the D gene is possibly TRBD2 (5 bases). Germline loops: CDR1 SEHNR, CDR2 FQNEAQ (reference sequence). CDR3 length: 14 residues. The germline V and J ends were trimmed by 3 bases and 9 bases, with 15 bases remaining between them. As DNA, the CDR3 is TGTGCCAGCAGCTTCCTGGCGGACTGGGGTGAGCAGTTCTTC. It yields the protein CASSFLADWGEQFF.